The 28 T cell receptor beta chains reported below all come from one sample, sequenced in a study of T cell repertoires in cytomegalovirus infection. TCRdb fed the reads into MiXCR, producing one record per CDR3 protein. In the table there are about 530,000 distinct CDR3 sequences, more than 20% of which are singletons. Material for sequencing was PBMCs. These receptor sequences come from a human donor in good health (CMV status not recorded). Some clones in this sample may be carry-over from other donors' samples.

This clonotype came up a few times. The rearrangement joins TRBV12-3 or TRBV12-4 to TRBJ1-5, with D tentatively TRBD1 (5 bases). The CDR3 sequence is 12 residues long. Deletions cut 5 bases from V and 9 bases from J, with 11 bases between. In DNA form, the CDR3 reads TGTGCCAGCAGTCCCGCAGGGCGGCCCCAGCATTTT. Translation: CASSPAGRPQHF.

The rearrangement joins TRBV30 to TRBJ1-1; D ambiguous. Between the trimmed V and J ends, which lost 0 bases and 4 bases, there was a span of 12 bases. The CDR3 totals 14 residues. Germline V CDR1 and CDR2: GTSNPN, SVGIG (reference sequence). CDR3 in amino acids: CAWSVVGLGTEAFF. As DNA, the CDR3 is TGTGCCTGGAGTGTAGTAGGGTTGGGCACTGAAGCTTTCTTT.

V gene TRBV12-3 or TRBV12-4 combines with J gene TRBJ1-5, with TRBD1 matching 7 bases. V was pared by 2 bases and J by 0 bases, with 7 bases of the junction left unmatched. This CDR3 has 17 amino acids. The chain's CDR3 is CASSLNLGQNSNQPQHF. In DNA form, the CDR3 reads TGTGCCAGCAGTTTAAACCTGGGACAGAATAGCAATCAGCCCCAGCATTTT.

This clonotype was detected only a few times. The chain is built from TRBV11-2 and TRBJ2-1; no clear D gene. V was clipped by 7 bases and J by 5 bases, with 15 bases between them. The V gene's germline CDR1 is SGHAT and CDR2 FQNNGV. CDR3 length equals 14 residues. In DNA form, the CDR3 reads TGTGCCAGCACCCCTCCCCCCAAGGACAATGAGCAGTTCTTC. Its protein product is CASTPPPKDNEQFF.

This clonotype was detected only once. A much larger clone differs by one base, so this may be a read error. This likely comes from a read error, as the CDR3 has no conserved phenylalanine or tryptophan at its end. The rearrangement uses TRBV7-8 and TRBJ2-3; 7 positions match TRBD2. Germline values: CDR1 SGHVS, CDR2 FQNEAQ. V was pared by 4 bases and J by 5 bases, with 12 bases of the junction left unmatched. This CDR3 region has 16 residues. The CDR3 DNA follows: TGTGCCAGCAGCTCACCCCTGGGCGGGAGAAGAGATACGCAGTATCTT. Translation: CASSSPLGGRRDTQYL.

The J gene is TRBJ1-3, the V gene TRBV20-1, with 9 bases aligning to TRBD1. The germline V gene encodes CDR1 DFQATT and CDR2 SNEGSKA (reference sequence). CDR3 length: 16 residues. The V segment lost 0 bases and the J segment 3 bases; nucleotides outside the gene matches: 6. The chain's CDR3 is CSARDVGTGFGNTIYF. In DNA, the CDR3 is TGCAGTGCTAGAGACGTCGGGACAGGGTTTGGAAACACCATATATTTT.

Written as DNA, the CDR3 is TGTGCCAGCAGTGAAGTTAGAAGTCAGCCCCAGCATTTT. This encodes CASSEVRSQPQHF. The V gene is TRBV2, the J gene TRBJ1-5, with D hard to call. Germline loops: CDR1 SNHLY, CDR2 FYNNEI. CDR3 length: 13 residues. The V end lost 1 base, the J end lost 6 bases, and 7 bases lay between the germline ends. Variable domain in full (rest from reference TRBV2 and TRBJ1-5): EPEVTQTPSHQVTQMGQEVILRCVPISNHLYFYWYRQILGQKVEFLVSFYNNEISEKSEIFDDQFSVERPDGSNFTLKIRSTKLEDSAMYFCASSEVRSQPQHFGDGTRLSIL.

This clonotype was counted a few times. The chain uses TRBV12-3 or TRBV12-4 and TRBJ2-5; possibly TRBD2 for D (6 bases). V lost 5 bases and J 1 base, leaving 11 bases between the germline ends. The CDR3 length is 14 residues. The CDR3 loop reads CASSGGVRQETQYF. The CDR3, as DNA: TGTGCCAGCAGTGGCGGGGTGCGCCAAGAGACCCAGTACTTC.

This rearrangement joins TRBV6-6 to TRBJ1-1, with a weak D call TRBD1 (6 bases). Per the germline V gene, CDR1 is MNHNY and CDR2 is SVGAGI (reference sequence). The ends were cut back, 5 bases at V and 4 bases at J, with 11 bases in the middle. This CDR3 comprises 13 residues. The CDR3 spells CASSVRGSTEAFF. The CDR3 DNA sequence: TGTGCCAGCAGTGTCAGGGGATCCACTGAAGCTTTCTTT.

This clonotype showed up many times. The chain carries TRBV7-2 and TRBJ1-6; D uncertain. Germline CDR1 reads SGHTA; CDR2 reads FQGNSA. Trimming removed 1 base at V and 4 bases at J, with 8 bases between. The length of the CDR3 is 15 residues. CDR3: CASSLGVQYNSPLHF. DNA for the CDR3: TGTGCCAGCAGCTTAGGAGTCCAATATAATTCACCCCTCCACTTT.

This clonotype was recorded many times. The V and J genes are TRBV12-3 or TRBV12-4 and TRBJ1-5; D not resolved. The CDR3 is made up of 14 amino acids. Deletions cut 3 bases from V and 0 bases from J, with 6 bases between. The CDR3 region is CASSLDGSNQPQHF. DNA of the CDR3: TGTGCCAGCAGTTTGGACGGTAGCAATCAGCCCCAGCATTTT.

J is TRBJ1-1 and V is TRBV29-1, with 9 bases aligning to TRBD1. The ends lost 4 bases at V and 1 base at J; junction bases unmatched: 1. Germline-derived CDR1 and CDR2 are SQVTM and ANQGSEA. The length of the CDR3 is 13 residues. This CDR3 reads CSVAGQGNTEAFF. The CDR3 region has the DNA TGCAGCGTTGCGGGACAGGGGAACACTGAAGCTTTCTTT.

There are a few counts of this clonotype. This chain joins TRBV7-2 and TRBJ1-4; TRBD1 agrees at 12 bases. There are 17 residues in the CDR3. V lost 3 bases, J lost 7 bases, and 9 bases stayed unmatched. Looked up from germline, CDR1 is SGHTA and CDR2 is FQGNSA. CDR3 loop: CASSFRDRGLGGEKLFF. The CDR3 coding sequence is TGTGCCAGCAGCTTCCGGGACAGGGGGCTCGGGGGTGAAAAACTGTTTTTT. Drawing the rest from reference TRBV7-2 and TRBJ1-4, the complete variable domain is GAGVSQSPSNKVTEKGKDVELRCDPISGHTALYWYRQSLGQGLEFLIYFQGNSAPDKSGLPSDRFSAERTGGSVSTLTIQRTQQEDSAVYLCASSFRDRGLGGEKLFFGSGTQLSVL.

The chain joins TRBV30 to TRBJ2-1; 7 bases fit TRBD1. CDR1 is GTSNPN, CDR2 SVGIG, per germline (reference sequence). This CDR3 is 12 amino acids long. V lost 3 bases to trimming and J lost 7 bases; unmatched junction nucleotides: 3. The CDR3 protein is CAWRDRKNEQFF. The DNA of the CDR3 is TGTGCCTGGAGGGACAGGAAAAATGAGCAGTTCTTC.

This clonotype was seen a few times. This rearrangement joins TRBV4-1 to TRBJ2-7; D possibly corresponds to TRBD1 (6 bases). This CDR3 spans 13 amino acids. Germline values: CDR1 MGHRA, CDR2 YSYEKL. Trimming pared 3 bases from V and 4 bases from J, leaving 10 bases between. DNA for the CDR3: TGCGCCAGCAGCCAGGCTAGGGGGTACGAGCAGTACGTC. Translation: CASSQARGYEQYV.

This clonotype was observed a few times. CDR3 sequence: CSASINRGSSYEQYF. As DNA, the CDR3 is TGCAGTGCTTCAATTAACAGGGGGAGCTCCTACGAGCAGTACTTC. This rearrangement joins TRBV20-1 to TRBJ2-7; 8 bases fit TRBD1. Germline V gene sequence: CDR1 DFQATT, CDR2 SNEGSKA (reference sequence). The CDR3 sequence is 15 residues long. Trimming at V came to 5 bases and at J to 0 bases, leaving 9 bases not matched to a gene.

This sequence joins TRBV7-4 and TRBJ2-1; 10 positions agree with TRBD2. CDR1 is SGHVT and CDR2 is SQSDAQ in the germline V gene. Losses at the gene ends were 6 bases for V and 7 bases for J; bases not matched to a gene: 12. The CDR3 extends over 16 amino acids. DNA for the CDR3: TGTGCCAGCAGACCCATTGGACTAGCGGTTACAAATGAGCAGTTCTTC. Its translation: CASRPIGLAVTNEQFF. Based on the CDR3 plus reference TRBV7-4 and TRBJ2-1, the full variable domain is GAGVSQSPRYKVAKRGRDVALRCDSISGHVTLYWYRQTLGQGSEVLTYSQSDAQRDKSGRPSGRFSAERPERSVSTLKIQRTEQGDSAVYLCASRPIGLAVTNEQFFGPGTRLTVL.

The rearrangement uses TRBV27 and TRBJ2-7, with D possibly matching TRBD1 (5 bases). V was shortened by 5 bases and J by 3 bases, with 14 bases between the two germline ends. Germline loops: CDR1 MNHEY, CDR2 SMNVEV (reference sequence). This CDR3 spans 14 amino acids. CDR3 DNA sequence: TGTGCCAGCAGTCCCCAGGGATTTATCTACGAGCAGTACTTC. Translated: CASSPQGFIYEQYF.

This clonotype was seen ten or more times. The rearrangement joins TRBV7-2 to TRBJ1-1; no reliable D call. This CDR3 comprises 13 residues. Germline CDR1 and CDR2: SGHTA and FQGNSA. V shed 5 bases and J shed 6 bases, with 13 bases lying between them. The CDR3 region is CASSLWVGAEAFF. The CDR3 bases are TGTGCCAGCAGCCTGTGGGTAGGAGCTGAAGCTTTCTTT. The entire variable domain, with the rest obtained from reference TRBV7-2 and TRBJ1-1, is as follows: GAGVSQSPSNKVTEKGKDVELRCDPISGHTALYWYRQSLGQGLEFLIYFQGNSAPDKSGLPSDRFSAERTGGSVSTLTIQRTQQEDSAVYLCASSLWVGAEAFFGQGTRLTVV.

This clonotype occurred a few times. The J gene is TRBJ1-5, the V gene TRBV4-1; tentatively, D is TRBD1 (6 bases). CDR3 length: 15 residues. Per the germline V gene, CDR1 is MGHRA and CDR2 is YSYEKL. The germline V and J ends were trimmed by 2 bases and 7 bases, with 15 bases remaining between them. The CDR3: CASSQLRGTGQPQHF. CDR3 nucleotides: TGCGCCAGCAGCCAACTACGCGGTACAGGGCAGCCCCAGCATTTT.

The chain has TRBV15 and TRBJ1-5; D not resolved. Germline V gene sequence: CDR1 LNHNV, CDR2 YYDKDF (reference sequence). This CDR3 is built from 17 residues. The V end was cut by 0 bases, the J end by 0 bases, with 12 bases between. The CDR3 DNA sequence: TGTGCCACCAGCAGAGATTTTCGGGGATATAGCAATCAGCCCCAGCATTTT. Translated: CATSRDFRGYSNQPQHF.

This clonotype has ten or more counts. The chain joins TRBV7-2 to TRBJ2-1; 7 nucleotides align to TRBD2. Germline V gene data show CDR1 as SGHTA and CDR2 as FQGNSA. Unmatched junction bases numbered 7, after V lost 3 bases and J lost 2 bases. The CDR3 runs to 16 residues. CDR3 sequence reads: CASSFRGRDPYNEQFF. The CDR3 nucleotides are TGTGCCAGCAGCTTTCGCGGGAGAGATCCCTACAATGAGCAGTTCTTC.

This clonotype was seen just once. The genes are TRBV29-1 and TRBJ2-7, with 8 bases aligning to TRBD2. Per germline, CDR1 SQVTM and CDR2 ANQGSEA. V was clipped by 6 bases and J by 3 bases; unmatched bases: 7. This CDR3 comprises 13 residues. CDR3 sequence: CSVQPSGYYEQYF. The CDR3 coding sequence is TGCAGCGTCCAGCCTAGCGGGTACTACGAGCAGTACTTC.

This sequence joins TRBV7-3 and TRBJ2-2; the D is unclear. The CDR3 consists of 13 residues. V was cut by 0 bases and J by 6 bases, with 5 bases left in between. Germline V gene sequence: CDR1 SGHTA, CDR2 FQGTGA. CDR3 protein: CASSLTGPGELFF. CDR3 in DNA: TGTGCCAGCAGCTTAACGGGTCCCGGGGAGCTGTTTTTT.

The rearrangement uses TRBV28 and TRBJ2-3; TRBD2 matches 8 bases. In germline, CDR1 is MDHEN, CDR2 SYDVKM. V gave up 6 bases and J gave up 5 bases; unmatched junction bases: 1. The CDR3 is made up of 12 amino acids. In DNA form, the CDR3 reads TGTGCCAGCAGCGGGGGGGAAGATACGCAGTATTTT. Its protein product is CASSGGEDTQYF.

A few counts support this clonotype. The chain's CDR3 is CASSFAGELFF. CDR3 DNA sequence: TGTGCCAGCAGTTTCGCCGGGGAGCTGTTTTTT. The genes are TRBV12-3 or TRBV12-4 and TRBJ2-2; D remains unclear. This CDR3 comprises 11 residues. The V gene lost 3 bases and the J gene lost 6 bases, with 2 bases spanning the gap.

This clonotype was detected only a few times. This chain joins TRBV7-9 and TRBJ1-6, with 9 bases identical to TRBD1. Looked up from germline, CDR1 is SEHNR and CDR2 is FQNEAQ (reference sequence). This CDR3 spans 16 amino acids. With V trimmed by 2 bases and J by 7 bases, 6 bases remained unmatched. The CDR3 is CASSLLSGTGNSPLHF. The CDR3 DNA reads as TGTGCCAGCAGCTTACTTTCCGGGACAGGGAATTCACCCCTCCACTTT.

The chain combines TRBV28 with TRBJ2-7; tentatively, D is TRBD1 (6 bases). The CDR3 runs to 16 residues. Looked up from germline, CDR1 is MDHEN and CDR2 is SYDVKM. V lost 4 bases and J lost 4, with 20 bases in between. The CDR3 reads CASSSQGPGTPYEQYF. The CDR3 DNA is TGTGCCAGCAGTTCCCAAGGCCCCGGGACACCGTACGAGCAGTACTTC.